The 18 T cell receptor beta chains given below trace back to one sample, sequenced in a study of tumor-infiltrating lymphocytes in primary liver carcinoma. Starting from 500 ng of total RNA, TCR beta cDNA was produced with a primer in the constant region. For TCR beta, libraries were produced by three nested multiplex PCR rounds using slightly modified ARM-PCR. Rounds one and two of PCR, each of about 10 cycles, were primed with TRBV1-TRBV30 forward primers and a C-beta reverse primer. TCRdb reprocessed the multiplex PCR reads via MiXCR and lists one record per CDR3 protein. The sample has 180,000 or so distinct CDR3 sequences, 60% seen once. Germline DNA was also extracted, and blood RNA derived from unsorted whole blood. The specimen was peripheral blood. These receptors were collected from a man aged 40-55 years with primary liver carcinoma and hepatitis B virus infection.

The V call is TRBV10-3, the J call TRBJ2-3; D ambiguous. Germline CDR1 and CDR2: ENHRY and SYGVKD. This CDR3 has 14 amino acids. V gave up 0 bases and J gave up 5 bases, with 9 bases separating them. The CDR3 spells CAISESGFGDTQYF. The CDR3 coding sequence is TGTGCCATCAGTGAGTCGGGGTTCGGAGATACGCAGTATTTT.

As regards this clonotype: A junction boundary mismatches the germline segment, possibly from a read error. This chain connects TRBV6-6 to TRBJ2-1; D is unresolved. The CDR3 contains 14 residues. Per the germline V gene, CDR1 is MNHNY and CDR2 is SVGAGI (reference sequence). The DNA of the CDR3 is TGTGCCAGGGTGAACCTGCACCCCTACAATGAGCACTTCTTC. Encoded protein: CARVNLHPYNEHFF.

The J gene is TRBJ2-7, the V gene TRBV7-2; 10 positions agree with TRBD1. V shed 4 bases, J shed 6 bases, and the junction held 9 bases outside the gene matches. CDR1 is SGHTA and CDR2 is FQGNSA in the germline V gene. The CDR3 is 15 amino acids. The CDR3 DNA follows: TGTGCCAGCAGCTCCGAGGGACAGGGGCTTTCCGAGCAGTACTTC. Protein: CASSSEGQGLSEQYF.

The chain combines TRBV24-1 with TRBJ2-3, with no clear D. This CDR3 has 16 amino acids. Germline assignment: CDR1 KGHDR and CDR2 SFDVKD. V shed 0 bases and J shed 0 bases, with 9 bases lying between them. CDR3 DNA sequence: TGTGCCACCAGTGATTTGGAGCCTTCGAGCACAGATACGCAGTATTTT. Amino acid sequence: CATSDLEPSSTDTQYF.

With respect to this clonotype: A much more abundant neighbour one base away suggests this may be a read error. The rearrangement uses TRBV7-9 and TRBJ2-1, with D maybe TRBD1 (6 bases). Germline V lookup: CDR1 SEHNR, CDR2 FQNEAQ (reference sequence). CDR3 size: 13 residues. The V end was cut by 8 bases, the J end by 9 bases, with 17 bases between. CDR3 sequence (DNA): TGTGCCAGCGGCCAGGGGACATCTAGTGAGCAGTTCTTC. This encodes CASGQGTSSEQFF.

Turning to this clonotype: A read error is possible here, since a much larger clone lies one base away. The gene calls are TRBV6-1 and TRBJ2-1, with a weak D call TRBD1 (5 bases). Germline V CDR1 and CDR2: MNHNS, SASEGT. The CDR3 totals 13 residues. In nucleotides, the CDR3 is TGTGCCAGCAGCCAAGGGGCGGAGTTCGAGCAGCTCTTC. Translation: CASSQGAEFEQLF.

This clonotype appeared many times. The chain uses TRBV11-2 and TRBJ2-7, with a possible D match to TRBD1 (5 bases). V shed 3 bases and J shed 6 bases, with 15 bases lying between them. Germline V lookup: CDR1 SGHAT, CDR2 FQNNGV. The CDR3 is made up of 14 amino acids. The chain's CDR3 is CASSFEEQGREQYF. The CDR3 DNA reads TGTGCCAGCAGCTTCGAGGAGCAGGGCCGCGAGCAGTACTTC.

V is TRBV7-8 and J is TRBJ1-5, with D perhaps matching TRBD1 (6 bases). V shed 1 base and J shed 4 bases, with 14 bases lying between them. Germline V lookup: CDR1 SGHVS, CDR2 FQNEAQ. The CDR3 length is 16 residues. The CDR3 DNA reads TGTGCCAGCAGCTTAGGCGGCAGGGGACCAAATCAGCCCCAGCATTTT. Translation gives CASSLGGRGPNQPQHF.

The chain carries TRBV7-8 and TRBJ2-2; 11 bases line up with TRBD1. The CDR3 extends over 16 amino acids. The V gene end was trimmed by 5 bases and the J gene end by 7 bases; junction bases not matched to a gene: 9. In germline, CDR1 is SGHVS, CDR2 FQNEAQ. CDR3 sequence: CASSPRTGGLGGELFF. The CDR3 bases are TGTGCCAGCAGCCCAAGGACAGGGGGCTTGGGCGGGGAGCTGTTTTTT.

This chain connects TRBV29-1 to TRBJ2-5, with D possibly TRBD1 on 6 matching bases. Germline CDR1 and CDR2: SQVTM and ANQGSEA. CDR3 length: 14 residues. The CDR3, as DNA: TGCAGGGCACTTGGGACACCAGATGGGGAGACCCAGTACTTC. This sequence encodes CRALGTPDGETQYF.

In this sample, this clonotype turned up once. An end of the junction does not agree with germline; a read error may underlie this. The chain uses TRBV12-5 and TRBJ2-2; D perhaps matches TRBD1 (6 bases). CDR1 is LGHNT, CDR2 FRNRAP, per germline. The CDR3 contains 16 residues. DNA of the CDR3: TGTGCTAGTGGTCCTCCAGGGGCCACGAACACCGGGAAGCTGTTTTTT. Its protein product is CASGPPGATNTGKLFF.

Comment on this clonotype: A much larger clone lies one base from this, so it may be a read error. The chain couples TRBV11-2 to TRBJ2-7; D not certain. CDR3 length equals 15 residues. V gave up 2 bases and J gave up 2 bases, with 13 bases separating them. In germline, CDR1 is SGHAT, CDR2 FQNNGV. CDR3 in amino acids: CASSLNGRAPYEQYF. In nucleotides, the CDR3 is TGTGCCAGCAGCTTAAATGGACGGGCTCCCTACGAGCAGTACTTC.

This clonotype showed up just a few times. The chain combines TRBV6-1 with TRBJ1-3; unclear D gene. Germline-derived CDR1 and CDR2 are MNHNS and SASEGT. The V end lost 8 bases, the J end lost 3 bases, and 14 bases lay between the germline ends. CDR3 length: 14 residues. DNA for the CDR3: TGTGCCAGCGTTCCAGATTCGGGTGGAAACACCATATATTTT. Protein: CASVPDSGGNTIYF.

This clonotype was counted between two and nine times. At one boundary the junction diverges from the germline segment, which might be a read error. V is TRBV10-3 and J is TRBJ2-5; a weak D match, TRBD2 (5 bases). Germline V gives CDR1 ENHRY, CDR2 SYGVKD. The CDR3 extends over 12 amino acids. CDR3: CAIRGDQETQYF. The DNA of the CDR3 is TGTGCCATCCGGGGAGATCAAGAGACCCAGTATTTC.

Comment on this clonotype: An end of the junction does not agree with germline; a read error may underlie this. The chain recombines TRBV11-3 with TRBJ1-1; possible D gene TRBD1, 5 bases. The length of the CDR3 is 13 residues. The germline V gene encodes CDR1 SGHNT and CDR2 YENEEA. CDR3 nucleotide sequence: TGTGCCGGCAGCCTAGGGGAGATGACTGAAGCTTTCTTT. This codes for CAGSLGEMTEAFF.

Comment on this clonotype: A clone one base away is much larger, so this may be a read error. The chain joins TRBV11-1 to TRBJ2-7; possibly TRBD2 for D (5 bases). V lost 1 base and J 5 bases, leaving 12 bases between the germline ends. Germline V gene sequence: CDR1 SGHAT, CDR2 FQDESV (reference sequence). This CDR3 contains 14 residues. The CDR3 sequence is CASSLVSNGNEQYF. CDR3 sequence (DNA): TGTGCCAGCAGCTTAGTTTCTAACGGGAACGAGCAGTACTTC.

A note on this clonotype: A much larger clone differs from this one at a single base, so this may be a read error. V gene TRBV11-2 combines with J gene TRBJ1-2; no definite D call. The length of the CDR3 is 13 residues. Per the germline V gene, CDR1 is SGHAT and CDR2 is FQNNGV. V gave up 3 bases and J gave up 8 bases, with 13 bases separating them. CDR3 residues: CASSFRELIGYTF. The CDR3 DNA reads as TGTGCCAGCAGCTTTAGGGAGCTAATCGGCTACACCTTC. The full variable domain, rest sourced from reference TRBV11-2 and TRBJ1-2, is EAGVAQSPRYKIIEKRQSVAFWCNPISGHATLYWYQQILGQGPKLLIQFQNNGVVDDSQLPKDRFSAERLKGVDSTLKIQPAKLEDSAVYLCASSFRELIGYTFGSGTRLTVV.

The V call is TRBV5-6, the J call TRBJ1-5; 8 nucleotides line up with TRBD1. CDR1 SGHDT and CDR2 YYEEEE come from the germline V gene. V shed 3 bases and J 2 bases; nucleotides not matched to a gene: 4. The CDR3 has 15 residues. CDR3 residues: CASSSGGWGNQPQHF. The CDR3 DNA sequence: TGTGCCAGCAGCTCAGGGGGCTGGGGCAATCAGCCCCAGCATTTT. The full variable domain, with the rest looked up from reference TRBV5-6 and TRBJ1-5, is DAGVTQSPTHLIKTRGQQVTLRCSPKSGHDTVSWYQQALGQGPQFIFQYYEEEERQRGNFPDRFSGHQFPNYSSELNVNALLLGDSALYLCASSSGGWGNQPQHFGDGTRLSIL.